Listed here are 14 T cell receptor beta chains from one sample, sequenced in a study of cytomegalovirus exposure and HLA in healthy donors. With 60 Vbeta and 13 Jbeta primers, the PCR was carried out. Using immunoSEQ multiplex PCR, the repertoire was profiled, and TCRdb retains in-frame clones only, with some absent. The table lists roughly 150,000 clones, approximately 80% of them singletons. Material for sequencing was PBMCs. These receptors all come from a man aged 45 to 65 in good health and CMV-seropositive.

The rearrangement links TRBV7-2 to TRBJ2-5; the match to TRBD1 covers 7 bases. The trim removed 5 bases at V and 9 bases at J, leaving 15 bases unmatched. CDR3 length equals 15 residues. Germline CDR1 is SGHTA and CDR2 is FQGNSA. This CDR3 is CASSQGQPPRAAQYF. In nucleotides, the CDR3 is TGTGCCAGCAGCCAGGGACAGCCGCCCCGGGCGGCCCAGTACTTC.

The chain has TRBV10-2 and TRBJ1-1; maybe TRBD1 (6 bases). The V gene lost 2 bases and the J gene lost 2 bases, with 9 bases spanning the gap. This CDR3 has 14 residues. Germline V lookup: CDR1 WSHSY, CDR2 SAAADI. The CDR3 loop is CASSEDRRNTEAFF. The CDR3 DNA reads as TGCGCCAGCAGTGAGGACAGGAGAAACACTGAAGCTTTCTTT.

This sequence joins TRBV4-1 and TRBJ2-7, with D maybe TRBD2 (5 bases). This CDR3 is 14 amino acids long. Germline V gene sequence: CDR1 MGHRA, CDR2 YSYEKL. Trimming shortened V by 2 bases and J by 0 bases, and 8 bases separated the two germline ends. CDR3 in DNA: TGCGCCAGCAGCCAACCGACTACCTCCTACGAGCAGTACTTC. Its protein is CASSQPTTSYEQYF.

The chain uses TRBV28 and TRBJ1-1, with 8 positions matching TRBD1. The J segment lost 4 bases and the V segment lost 10 bases, leaving 5 bases of the junction unmatched. Germline V gene data show CDR1 as MDHEN and CDR2 as SYDVKM. The CDR3 sequence is 12 residues long. CDR3 bases: TGTGCCACATCAGGGGGCATCACTGAAGCTTTCTTT. Encoded protein: CATSGGITEAFF.

The chain carries TRBV4-2 and TRBJ1-1; D remains unclear. The CDR3 has 15 residues. The V end lost 0 bases, the J end lost 3 bases, and 11 bases lay between the germline ends. Germline loops: CDR1 LGHNA, CDR2 YNFKEQ. As DNA, the CDR3 is TGTGCCAGCAGCCAAGAATCGGGATGGGACACTGAAGCTTTCTTT. Translation: CASSQESGWDTEAFF.

This clone has a handful of counts. V is TRBV5-6 and J is TRBJ2-3; the match to TRBD1 covers 7 bases. Germline V gives CDR1 SGHDT, CDR2 YYEEEE. Trimming took 6 bases from V and 3 from J; bases not matched to a gene: 7. The CDR3 sequence is 14 residues long. CDR3 in amino acids: CASNYGQETDTQYF. The CDR3 coding sequence is TGTGCCAGCAACTACGGACAGGAAACAGATACGCAGTATTTT.

The rearrangement uses TRBV5-5 and TRBJ2-7; weak D call: TRBD1 (5 bases). Germline V gene lookup returns CDR1 SGHKS and CDR2 YYEKEE (reference sequence). The length of the CDR3 is 17 residues. Trimming pared 1 base from V and 0 bases from J, leaving 17 bases between. The CDR3 DNA follows: TGTGCCAGCAGCTTGATCACCACAGGCCACTTCTCCTACGAGCAGTACTTC. Residues: CASSLITTGHFSYEQYF.

V is TRBV7-3 and J is TRBJ2-3, with 7 bases matching TRBD2. J gave up 1 base and V 2 bases, and 6 bases lay outside the gene matches. Germline V lookup: CDR1 SGHTA, CDR2 FQGTGA. CDR3 length equals 16 residues. The CDR3 here is CASSLFRAGGTDTQYF. In DNA form, the CDR3 reads TGTGCCAGCAGCTTATTCAGGGCGGGGGGCACAGATACGCAGTATTTT.

The J gene is TRBJ1-1, the V gene TRBV19; weak D call: TRBD1 (5 bases). This CDR3 comprises 15 residues. Germline V gene sequence: CDR1 LNHDA, CDR2 SQIVND (reference sequence). Trimming removed 7 bases at V and 2 bases at J, with 17 bases between. The CDR3 here is CASTLTGRINTEAFF. For the CDR3, the DNA is TGTGCCAGTACCCTAACAGGACGGATTAACACTGAAGCTTTCTTT.

The V and J genes are TRBV30 and TRBJ1-3; D is ambiguous. The CDR3 has 13 amino acids. The ends were cut back, 1 base at V and 5 bases at J, with 9 bases in the middle. Germline V lookup: CDR1 GTSNPN, CDR2 SVGIG (reference sequence). CDR3 nucleotides: TGTGCCTGGAGTGGGACTTCTCGAAACACCATATATTTT. This codes for CAWSGTSRNTIYF.

The chain employs TRBV2 and TRBJ2-1; no firm D call. This CDR3 is 14 amino acids long. The germline V gene encodes CDR1 SNHLY and CDR2 FYNNEI. With 3 bases removed from V and 6 bases from J, the gap between germline ends came to 12 bases. CDR3 in DNA: TGTGCCAGCAGTGACAGGTGGCAGGCCAATGAGCAGTTCTTC. Its translation is CASSDRWQANEQFF.

The chain joins TRBV19 to TRBJ2-5; TRBD2 aligns across 9 bases. The ends lost 7 bases at V and 5 bases at J; junction bases unmatched: 11. The CDR3 covers 15 residues. Germline V gene lookup returns CDR1 LNHDA and CDR2 SQIVND (reference sequence). The CDR3 protein is CASTDSRGGSETQYF. Written as DNA, the CDR3 is TGTGCCAGTACCGATTCGCGGGGGGGTAGCGAGACCCAGTACTTC.

This clone has a handful of counts. This rearrangement joins TRBV27 to TRBJ2-6; 7 nucleotides agree with TRBD2. Germline CDR1 is MNHEY and CDR2 is SMNVEV (reference sequence). With V trimmed by 7 bases and J by 2 bases, 17 bases remained unmatched. The CDR3 extends over 19 amino acids. The CDR3 loop reads CASTPRSELGGTGANVLTF. The CDR3 DNA follows: TGTGCCAGCACCCCACGTTCTGAACTGGGAGGGACTGGGGCCAACGTCCTGACTTTC.

The rearrangement uses TRBV10-3 and TRBJ1-5; TRBD1 might be the D (5 bases). The CDR3 sequence is 15 residues long. Deletions cut 4 bases from V and 3 bases from J, with 13 bases between. From germline, CDR1 is ENHRY and CDR2 SYGVKD. The CDR3 protein is CAISVQGAPNQPQHF. CDR3 in DNA: TGTGCCATCAGTGTTCAAGGGGCACCCAATCAGCCCCAGCATTTT.